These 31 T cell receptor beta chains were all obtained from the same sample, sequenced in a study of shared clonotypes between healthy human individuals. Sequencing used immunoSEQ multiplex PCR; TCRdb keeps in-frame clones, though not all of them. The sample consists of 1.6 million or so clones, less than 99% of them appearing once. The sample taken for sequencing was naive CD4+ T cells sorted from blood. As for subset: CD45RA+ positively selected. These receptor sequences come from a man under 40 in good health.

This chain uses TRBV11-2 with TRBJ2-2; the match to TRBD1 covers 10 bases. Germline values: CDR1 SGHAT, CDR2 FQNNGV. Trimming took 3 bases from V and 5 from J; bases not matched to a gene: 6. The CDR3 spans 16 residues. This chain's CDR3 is CASSFGTGVRTGELFF. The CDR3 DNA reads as TGTGCCAGCAGCTTCGGGACAGGGGTCCGGACCGGGGAGCTGTTTTTT.

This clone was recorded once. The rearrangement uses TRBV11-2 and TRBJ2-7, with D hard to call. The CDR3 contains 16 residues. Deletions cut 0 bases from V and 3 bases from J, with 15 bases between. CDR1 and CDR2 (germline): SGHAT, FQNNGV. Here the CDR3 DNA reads TGTGCCAGCAGCTTAGACGGCCTAGGTTTGATCTACGAGCAGTACTTC. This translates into CASSLDGLGLIYEQYF. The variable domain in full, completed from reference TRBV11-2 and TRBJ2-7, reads EAGVAQSPRYKIIEKRQSVAFWCNPISGHATLYWYQQILGQGPKLLIQFQNNGVVDDSQLPKDRFSAERLKGVDSTLKIQPAKLEDSAVYLCASSLDGLGLIYEQYFGPGTRLTVT.

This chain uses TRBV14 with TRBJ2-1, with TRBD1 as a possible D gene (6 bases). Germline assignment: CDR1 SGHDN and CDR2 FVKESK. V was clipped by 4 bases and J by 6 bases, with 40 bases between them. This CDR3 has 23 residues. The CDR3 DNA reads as TGTGCCAGCAGCCGCCGGGACATCGGTATTTCCTTTAAGCAATGGCCAACCCGCAATGAGCAGTTCTTC. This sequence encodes CASSRRDIGISFKQWPTRNEQFF.

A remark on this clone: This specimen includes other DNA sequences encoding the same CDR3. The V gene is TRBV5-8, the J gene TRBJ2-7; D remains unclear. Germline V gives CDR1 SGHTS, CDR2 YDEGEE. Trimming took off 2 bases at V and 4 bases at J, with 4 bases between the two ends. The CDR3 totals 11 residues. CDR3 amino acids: CASSLVYEQYF. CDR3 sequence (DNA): TGTGCCAGCAGCTTAGTGTACGAGCAGTACTTC.

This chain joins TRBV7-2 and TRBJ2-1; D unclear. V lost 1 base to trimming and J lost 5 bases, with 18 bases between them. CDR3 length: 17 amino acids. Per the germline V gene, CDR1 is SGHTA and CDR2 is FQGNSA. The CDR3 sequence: CASSLGSSAGLNNEQFF. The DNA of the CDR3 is TGTGCCAGCAGCTTAGGGAGCTCGGCAGGTCTCAACAATGAGCAGTTCTTC.

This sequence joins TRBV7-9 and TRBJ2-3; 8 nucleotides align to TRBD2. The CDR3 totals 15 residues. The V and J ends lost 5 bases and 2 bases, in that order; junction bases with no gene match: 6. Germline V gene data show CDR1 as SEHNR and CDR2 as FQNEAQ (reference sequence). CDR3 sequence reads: CASSPGTRITDTQYF. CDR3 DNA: TGTGCCAGCAGCCCCGGGACTAGAATCACAGATACGCAGTATTTT.

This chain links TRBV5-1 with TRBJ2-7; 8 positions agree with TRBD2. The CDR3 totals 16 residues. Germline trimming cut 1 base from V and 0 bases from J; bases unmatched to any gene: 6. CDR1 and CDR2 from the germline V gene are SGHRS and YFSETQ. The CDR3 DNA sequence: TGCGCCAGCAGCTTGTGGGCTAGCGGGCGCTCCTACGAGCAGTACTTC. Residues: CASSLWASGRSYEQYF. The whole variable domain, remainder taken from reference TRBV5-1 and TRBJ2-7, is KAGVTQTPRYLIKTRGQQVTLSCSPISGHRSVSWYQQTPGQGLQFLFEYFSETQRNKGNFPGRFSGRQFSNSRSEMNVSTLELGDSALYLCASSLWASGRSYEQYFGPGTRLTVT.

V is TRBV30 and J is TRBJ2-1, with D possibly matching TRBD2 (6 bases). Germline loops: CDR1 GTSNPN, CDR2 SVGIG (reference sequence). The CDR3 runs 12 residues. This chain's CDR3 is CAWGGRYNEQFF. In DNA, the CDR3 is TGTGCTTGGGGAGGAAGGTACAATGAGCAGTTCTTC.

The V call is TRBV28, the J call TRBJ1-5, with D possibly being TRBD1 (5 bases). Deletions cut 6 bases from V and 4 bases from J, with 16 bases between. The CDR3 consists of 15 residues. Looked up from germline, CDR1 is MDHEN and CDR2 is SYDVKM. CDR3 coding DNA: TGTGCCAGCAGACCCACAGGTGCCCGGAATCAGCCCCAGCATTTT. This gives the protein CASRPTGARNQPQHF.

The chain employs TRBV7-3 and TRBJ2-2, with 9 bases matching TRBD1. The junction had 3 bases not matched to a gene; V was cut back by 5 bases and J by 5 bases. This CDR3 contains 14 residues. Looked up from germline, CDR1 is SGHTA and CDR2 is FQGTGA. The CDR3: CASSPGTGTGELFF. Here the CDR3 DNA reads TGTGCCAGCAGCCCCGGGACAGGGACCGGGGAGCTGTTTTTT.

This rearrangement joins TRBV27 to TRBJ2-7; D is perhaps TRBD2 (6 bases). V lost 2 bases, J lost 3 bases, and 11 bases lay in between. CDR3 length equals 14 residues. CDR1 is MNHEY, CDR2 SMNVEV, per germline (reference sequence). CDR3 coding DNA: TGTGCCAGCAGTTTAAGGCGGGGCTACTACGAGCAGTACTTC. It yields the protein CASSLRRGYYEQYF.

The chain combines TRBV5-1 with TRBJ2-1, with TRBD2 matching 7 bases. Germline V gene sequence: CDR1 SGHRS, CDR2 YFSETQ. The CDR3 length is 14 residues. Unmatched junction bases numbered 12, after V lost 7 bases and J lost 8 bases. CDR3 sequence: CASCPLSGNDEQFF. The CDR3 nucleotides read TGCGCCAGCTGCCCCTTGAGCGGGAACGATGAGCAGTTCTTC.

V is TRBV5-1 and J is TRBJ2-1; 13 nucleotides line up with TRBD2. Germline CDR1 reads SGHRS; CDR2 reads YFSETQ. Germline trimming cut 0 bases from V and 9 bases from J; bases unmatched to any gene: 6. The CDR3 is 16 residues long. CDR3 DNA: TGCGCCAGCAGCTTGGAGGGGACTAGCGGGAATGGTGAGCAGTTCTTC. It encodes CASSLEGTSGNGEQFF.

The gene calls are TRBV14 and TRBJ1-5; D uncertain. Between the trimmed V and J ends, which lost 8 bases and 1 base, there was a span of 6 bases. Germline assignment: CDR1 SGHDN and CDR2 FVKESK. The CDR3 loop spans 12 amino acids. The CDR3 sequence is CASRNSNQPQHF. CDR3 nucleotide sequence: TGTGCCAGCCGTAACAGCAATCAGCCCCAGCATTTT.

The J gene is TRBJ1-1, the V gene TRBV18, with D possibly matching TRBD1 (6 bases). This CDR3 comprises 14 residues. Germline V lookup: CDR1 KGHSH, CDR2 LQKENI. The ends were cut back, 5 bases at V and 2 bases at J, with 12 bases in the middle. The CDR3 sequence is CASSKQQGNTEAFF. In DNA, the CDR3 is TGTGCCAGCTCAAAACAACAGGGAAACACTGAAGCTTTCTTT. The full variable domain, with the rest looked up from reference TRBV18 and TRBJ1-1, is NAGVMQNPRHLVRRRGQEARLRCSPMKGHSHVYWYRQLPEEGLKFMVYLQKENIIDESGMPKERFSAEFPKEGPSILRIQQVVRGDSAAYFCASSKQQGNTEAFFGQGTRLTVV.

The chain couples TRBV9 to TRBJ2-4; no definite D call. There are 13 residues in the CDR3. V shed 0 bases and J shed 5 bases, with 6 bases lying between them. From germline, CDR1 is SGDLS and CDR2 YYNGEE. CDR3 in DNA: TGTGCCAGCAGCGTAGCTCCGGAAAACATTCAGTACTTC. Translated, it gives CASSVAPENIQYF.

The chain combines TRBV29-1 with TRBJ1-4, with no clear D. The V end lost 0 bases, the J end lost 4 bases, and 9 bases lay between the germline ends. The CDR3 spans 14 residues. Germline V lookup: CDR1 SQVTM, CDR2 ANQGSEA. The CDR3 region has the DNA TGCAGCGTTGAAGATAGGAAAATTAATGAAAAACTGTTTTTT. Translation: CSVEDRKINEKLFF.

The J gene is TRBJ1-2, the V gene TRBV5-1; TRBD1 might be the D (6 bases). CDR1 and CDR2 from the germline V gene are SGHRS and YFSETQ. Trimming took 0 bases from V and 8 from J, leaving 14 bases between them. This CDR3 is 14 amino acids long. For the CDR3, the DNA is TGCGCCAGCAGCTTGGGTGTTCTAGGGGGAGGCTACACCTTC. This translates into CASSLGVLGGGYTF. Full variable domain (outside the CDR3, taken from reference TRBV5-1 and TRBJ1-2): KAGVTQTPRYLIKTRGQQVTLSCSPISGHRSVSWYQQTPGQGLQFLFEYFSETQRNKGNFPGRFSGRQFSNSRSEMNVSTLELGDSALYLCASSLGVLGGGYTFGSGTRLTVV.

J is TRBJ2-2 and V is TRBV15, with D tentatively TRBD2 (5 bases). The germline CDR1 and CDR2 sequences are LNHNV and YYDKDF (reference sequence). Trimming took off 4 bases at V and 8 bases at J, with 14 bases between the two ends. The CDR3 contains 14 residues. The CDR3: CATSNGGRRGELFF. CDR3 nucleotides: TGTGCCACCAGCAATGGCGGGCGGAGAGGGGAGCTGTTTTTT.

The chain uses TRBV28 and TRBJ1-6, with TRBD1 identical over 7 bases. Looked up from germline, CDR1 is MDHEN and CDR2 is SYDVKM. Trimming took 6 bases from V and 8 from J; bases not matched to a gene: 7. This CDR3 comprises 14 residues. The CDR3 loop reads CASSPRDSYSPLHF. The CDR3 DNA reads TGTGCCAGCAGCCCCCGGGACAGTTATTCACCCCTCCACTTT.

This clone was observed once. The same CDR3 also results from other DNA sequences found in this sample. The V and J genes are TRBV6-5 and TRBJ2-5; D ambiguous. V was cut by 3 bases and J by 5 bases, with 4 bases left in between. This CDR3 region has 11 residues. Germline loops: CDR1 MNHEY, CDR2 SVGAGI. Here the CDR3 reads CASSYAETQYF. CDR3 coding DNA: TGTGCCAGCAGTTATGCGGAGACCCAGTACTTC.

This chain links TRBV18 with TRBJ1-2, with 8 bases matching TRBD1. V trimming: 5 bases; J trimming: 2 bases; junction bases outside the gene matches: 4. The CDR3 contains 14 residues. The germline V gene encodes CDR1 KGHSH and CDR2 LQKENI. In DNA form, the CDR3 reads TGTGCCAGCTCAGTGACAGGGGTGAACTATGGCTACACCTTC. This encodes CASSVTGVNYGYTF.

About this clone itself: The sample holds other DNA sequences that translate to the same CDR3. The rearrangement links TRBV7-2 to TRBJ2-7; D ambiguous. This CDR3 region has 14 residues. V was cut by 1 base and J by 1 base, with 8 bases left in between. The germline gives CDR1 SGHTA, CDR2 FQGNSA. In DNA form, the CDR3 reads TGTGCCAGCAGCTTAGTGGGCCTATCCTACGAGCAGTACTTC. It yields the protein CASSLVGLSYEQYF.

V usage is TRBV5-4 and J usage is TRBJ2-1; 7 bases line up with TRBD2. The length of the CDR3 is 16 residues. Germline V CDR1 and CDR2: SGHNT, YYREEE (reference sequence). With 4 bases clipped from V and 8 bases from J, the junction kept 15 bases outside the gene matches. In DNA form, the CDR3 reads TGTGCCAGCAGCGGGGCCGTGGGCGGGAGAACGGATGAGCAGTTCTTC. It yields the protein CASSGAVGGRTDEQFF.

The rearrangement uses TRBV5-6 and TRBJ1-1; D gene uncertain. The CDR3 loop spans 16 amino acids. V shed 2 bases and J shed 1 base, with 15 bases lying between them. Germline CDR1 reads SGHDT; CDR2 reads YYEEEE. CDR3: CASSLVGRLGNTEAFF. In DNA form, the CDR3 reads TGTGCCAGCAGCTTAGTGGGGAGATTGGGGAACACTGAAGCTTTCTTT.

The CDR3 reads CASSSRTGGWANTEAFF. For the CDR3, the DNA is TGTGCCAGCAGCTCAAGGACAGGGGGGTGGGCGAACACTGAAGCTTTCTTT. The V call is TRBV11-2, the J call TRBJ1-1; TRBD1 matches 10 bases. Unmatched junction bases numbered 9, after V lost 4 bases and J lost 1 base. This CDR3 contains 17 residues. In germline, CDR1 is SGHAT, CDR2 FQNNGV. The full variable domain, its missing parts supplied by reference TRBV11-2 and TRBJ1-1, is EAGVAQSPRYKIIEKRQSVAFWCNPISGHATLYWYQQILGQGPKLLIQFQNNGVVDDSQLPKDRFSAERLKGVDSTLKIQPAKLEDSAVYLCASSSRTGGWANTEAFFGQGTRLTVV.

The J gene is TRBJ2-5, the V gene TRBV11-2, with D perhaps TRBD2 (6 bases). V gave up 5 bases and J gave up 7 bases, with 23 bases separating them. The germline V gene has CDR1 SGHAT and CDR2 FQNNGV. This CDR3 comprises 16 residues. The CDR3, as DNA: TGTGCCAGCAGCAAGATACATCCTCGGACCGGGGGGACCCAGTACTTC. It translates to CASSKIHPRTGGTQYF.

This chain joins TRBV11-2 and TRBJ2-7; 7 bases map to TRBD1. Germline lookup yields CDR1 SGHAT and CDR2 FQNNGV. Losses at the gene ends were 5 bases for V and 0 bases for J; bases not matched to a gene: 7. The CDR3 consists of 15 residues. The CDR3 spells CASSPGTARSYEQYF. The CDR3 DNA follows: TGTGCCAGCAGCCCCGGGACAGCCCGCTCCTACGAGCAGTACTTC.

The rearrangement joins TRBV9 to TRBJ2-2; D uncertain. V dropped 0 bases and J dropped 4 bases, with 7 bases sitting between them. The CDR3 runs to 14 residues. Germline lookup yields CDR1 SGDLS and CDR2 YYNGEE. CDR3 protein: CASSVDTFTGELFF. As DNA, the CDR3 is TGTGCCAGCAGCGTAGACACGTTCACCGGGGAGCTGTTTTTT.

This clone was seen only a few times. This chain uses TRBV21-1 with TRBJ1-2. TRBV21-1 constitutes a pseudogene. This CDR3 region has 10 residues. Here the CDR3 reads CAEVTIGYTF. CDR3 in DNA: TGTGCCGAGGTTACCATTGGCTACACCTTC.

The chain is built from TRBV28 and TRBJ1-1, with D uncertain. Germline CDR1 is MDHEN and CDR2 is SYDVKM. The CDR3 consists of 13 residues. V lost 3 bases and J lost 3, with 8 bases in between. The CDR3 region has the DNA TGTGCCAGCAGTTTCCGACGGCACACTGAAGCTTTCTTT. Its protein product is CASSFRRHTEAFF.